The 18 T cell receptor beta chains presented below share a single source sample, sequenced in a study of T cell repertoires in cytomegalovirus infection. TCRdb redid the calling of the reads with MiXCR, one entry per CDR3 protein. The sample contains about 740,000 distinct CDR3 sequences, 30% to 35% of which appear only once. These receptors lack a known antigen. The sequences come from cultured PBMCs, collected from culture after CMV antigen stimulation. The receptors derive from a human donor in good health (CMV status not recorded). Some clones in this sample may be carry-over from other donors' samples.

The chain uses TRBV20-1 and TRBJ2-1; D is unclear. Germline V lookup: CDR1 DFQATT, CDR2 SNEGSKA (reference sequence). Trimming stripped 0 bases from V and 6 bases from J, with 3 bases between. The CDR3 loop spans 11 amino acids. The CDR3 DNA sequence: TGCAGTGCTAGAGATCCCAATGAGCAGTTCTTC. Protein: CSARDPNEQFF.

This clonotype was detected ten times or more. The genes are TRBV7-8 and TRBJ2-1, with 7 bases matching TRBD2. CDR1 SGHVS and CDR2 FQNEAQ come from the germline V gene. This CDR3 has 16 residues. V shed 1 base, J shed 5 bases, and the junction held 8 bases outside the gene matches. In nucleotides, the CDR3 is TGTGCCAGCAGCTTAGGGCCCGGGAGGTCCCACAATGAGCAGTTCTTC. Its translation: CASSLGPGRSHNEQFF. The full variable domain, in which reference TRBV7-8 and TRBJ2-1 provide the parts outside the CDR3, is GAGVSQSPRYKVAKRGQDVALRCDPISGHVSLFWYQQALGQGPEFLTYFQNEAQLDKSGLPSDRFFAERPEGSVSTLKIQRTQQEDSAVYLCASSLGPGRSHNEQFFGPGTRLTVL.

This clonotype was observed many times. Here the CDR3 DNA reads TGTGCCAGCAGCCGGAAAGTAGGGAACACTGAAGCTTTCTTT. Its protein is CASSRKVGNTEAFF. The chain carries TRBV7-2 and TRBJ1-1; the D is unclear. Trimming shortened V by 5 bases and J by 1 base, and 11 bases separated the two germline ends. Germline assignment: CDR1 SGHTA and CDR2 FQGNSA. This CDR3 contains 14 residues.

The V call is TRBV20-1, the J call TRBJ1-6; D is uncertain. Germline V gene data show CDR1 as DFQATT and CDR2 as SNEGSKA (reference sequence). This CDR3 is 14 amino acids long. V lost 6 bases to trimming and J lost 6 bases, with 15 bases between them. The chain's CDR3 is CSAPDRMGNSPLHF. In DNA, the CDR3 is TGCAGTGCCCCTGACCGAATGGGTAATTCACCCCTCCACTTT.

This clonotype was seen many times. The CDR3, as DNA: TGTGCCAGCACCTATCGGACAGGAGGCTATGGCTACACCTTC. Translated: CASTYRTGGYGYTF. This chain joins TRBV7-2 and TRBJ1-2, with 7 bases fitting TRBD1. With V trimmed by 7 bases and J by 4 bases, 9 bases remained unmatched. This CDR3 contains 14 residues. Germline CDR1 reads SGHTA; CDR2 reads FQGNSA.

This clonotype was recorded a few times. The chain has TRBV7-2 and TRBJ2-1; possible D gene TRBD1, 6 bases. From germline, CDR1 is SGHTA and CDR2 FQGNSA. V lost 8 bases to trimming and J lost 12 bases, with 23 bases between them. The CDR3 covers 14 residues. The CDR3 loop reads CASAISNRDVLQFF. CDR3 in DNA: TGTGCCAGCGCTATAAGTAACAGGGATGTGCTGCAGTTCTTC.

The chain joins TRBV6-2 or TRBV6-3 to TRBJ2-1; TRBD2 might be the D (6 bases). There are 16 residues in the CDR3. The germline V gene has CDR1 MNHEY and CDR2 SVGEGT. V lost 0 bases and J 7 bases, leaving 16 bases between the germline ends. Here the CDR3 DNA reads TGTGCCAGCAGTTACTCTGACGGGAGAGGGTGGAATGAGCAGTTCTTC. Protein: CASSYSDGRGWNEQFF.

This clonotype was seen a few times. The chain joins TRBV4-1 to TRBJ2-5, with a weak D call TRBD2 (6 bases). V was trimmed by 0 bases and J by 10 bases, leaving 12 bases between them. Germline values: CDR1 MGHRA, CDR2 YSYEKL. The CDR3 length is 13 residues. CDR3 residues: CASSQEQGRGQYF. The CDR3, as DNA: TGCGCCAGCAGCCAAGAACAAGGGCGGGGCCAGTACTTC.

J is TRBJ1-1 and V is TRBV2, with D maybe TRBD1 (5 bases). The V end lost 4 bases, the J end lost 4 bases, and 13 bases lay between the germline ends. The CDR3 is made up of 14 amino acids. Germline CDR1 and CDR2: SNHLY and FYNNEI. CDR3: CASSVNGGGTEAFF. CDR3 sequence (DNA): TGTGCCAGCAGTGTCAACGGGGGAGGCACTGAAGCTTTCTTT.

This clonotype was seen repeatedly, ten times or more. V and J are TRBV7-2 and TRBJ1-2; 10 positions match TRBD1. The CDR3 is 15 residues long. The germline gives CDR1 SGHTA, CDR2 FQGNSA. Trimming removed 5 bases from V and 8 bases from J; junction bases left unmatched: 11. The CDR3 here is CASSPPGQGYHGYTF. CDR3 nucleotides: TGTGCCAGCAGCCCGCCGGGACAGGGGTATCACGGCTACACCTTC. Complete variable domain (other parts from reference TRBV7-2 and TRBJ1-2): GAGVSQSPSNKVTEKGKDVELRCDPISGHTALYWYRQSLGQGLEFLIYFQGNSAPDKSGLPSDRFSAERTGGSVSTLTIQRTQQEDSAVYLCASSPPGQGYHGYTFGSGTRLTVV.

This chain links TRBV2 with TRBJ1-2; 9 nucleotides align to TRBD1. Losses at the gene ends were 6 bases for V and 3 bases for J; bases not matched to a gene: 8. Germline values: CDR1 SNHLY, CDR2 FYNNEI. This CDR3 contains 15 residues. The CDR3 DNA reads as TGTGCCAGCAGGACCGGGACAGGGTTGTACTATGGCTACACCTTC. Translated, it gives CASRTGTGLYYGYTF.

The CDR3 DNA reads as TGTGCCAGCAGTCCCCCACGGAGTAATTCACCCCTCCACTTT. This codes for CASSPPRSNSPLHF. This chain joins TRBV27 and TRBJ1-6, with no clear D. The germline V gene encodes CDR1 MNHEY and CDR2 SMNVEV (reference sequence). The CDR3 covers 14 residues. Deletions cut 5 bases from V and 6 bases from J, with 11 bases between.

This clonotype was seen a few times. The rearrangement joins TRBV12-3 or TRBV12-4 to TRBJ1-2, with D perhaps matching TRBD1 (6 bases). Trimming shortened V by 6 bases and J by 6 bases, and 14 bases separated the two germline ends. The CDR3 covers 13 residues. DNA of the CDR3: TGTGCCAGCAGATACAGGGTTTCTAATGGCTACACCTTC. Protein product: CASRYRVSNGYTF.

V usage is TRBV28 and J usage is TRBJ1-2; perhaps TRBD1 as D (6 bases). V shed 8 bases and J shed 4 bases, with 23 bases lying between them. Germline V CDR1 and CDR2: MDHEN, SYDVKM. The CDR3 is made up of 16 amino acids. CDR3 sequence: CASLRDRGAPLYGYTF. The DNA for the CDR3 is TGTGCCAGCCTCAGGGATAGGGGGGCCCCGCTCTATGGCTACACCTTC.

This clonotype was detected a few times. The rearrangement uses TRBV12-3 or TRBV12-4 and TRBJ1-5; the match to TRBD1 covers 8 bases. The V and J ends lost 6 bases and 4 bases, in that order; junction bases with no gene match: 8. The length of the CDR3 is 15 residues. The CDR3: CASRGRTGRNQPQHF. CDR3 nucleotides: TGTGCCAGCAGGGGAAGGACAGGGCGTAATCAGCCCCAGCATTTT.

The chain joins TRBV7-8 to TRBJ1-4; no clear D. V was cut by 5 bases and J by 0 bases, with 16 bases left in between. This CDR3 has 17 residues. Germline V gene lookup returns CDR1 SGHVS and CDR2 FQNEAQ. The CDR3 sequence: CASSHLGGPATNEKLFF. CDR3 DNA: TGTGCCAGCAGCCACCTGGGAGGGCCCGCAACTAATGAAAAACTGTTTTTT.

The V call is TRBV7-2, the J call TRBJ2-7; 7 positions match TRBD1. Germline loops: CDR1 SGHTA, CDR2 FQGNSA. The ends lost 9 bases at V and 3 bases at J; junction bases unmatched: 14. The CDR3 is 15 amino acids. For the CDR3, the DNA is TGTGCCAGGAGCCCTCCCCCGGGGACAGTCTACGAGCAGTACTTC. It codes for CARSPPPGTVYEQYF.

The chain joins TRBV5-6 to TRBJ2-3; 12 bases align to TRBD2. This CDR3 region has 19 residues. CDR1 is SGHDT and CDR2 is YYEEEE in the germline V gene. With 0 bases clipped from V and 4 bases from J, the junction kept 12 bases outside the gene matches. CDR3 coding DNA: TGTGCCAGCAGCTTGGCTAGCGGGGGGGCCGGTATTGTTTCAGATACGCAGTATTTT. Its protein is CASSLASGGAGIVSDTQYF.